The 19 T cell receptor beta chains below were found in one sample sequenced in a study of T-cell reconstitution after alpha-beta-depleted transplantation in children. Library preparation (for TCRbeta) was performed with unique molecular identifiers. MiXCR was run by TCRdb on the PCR reads, yielding one entry per CDR3 protein. The sample records just over 950,000 distinct CDR3 sequences, about 29% being singletons. Sequenced material: PBMCs, mostly from graft donor cells, taken 360 days after TCRalphabeta/CD19-depleted stem cell transplant. These receptors all stem from a boy under two years old who had a stem cell transplant for SCID, so the T cells may come from the graft donor.

V is TRBV4-1 and J is TRBJ1-1, with D hard to call. This CDR3 comprises 16 residues. The germline V gene has CDR1 MGHRA and CDR2 YSYEKL. Trimming stripped 0 bases from V and 0 bases from J, with 11 bases between. The CDR3 sequence is CASSQDLRSMNTEAFF. DNA of the CDR3: TGCGCCAGCAGCCAAGATCTCAGGAGTATGAACACTGAAGCTTTCTTT.

The rearrangement joins TRBV10-3 to TRBJ2-3; no clear D gene. CDR3 length: 15 amino acids. V was clipped by 6 bases and J by 0 bases, with 13 bases between them. In germline, CDR1 is ENHRY, CDR2 SYGVKD. CDR3 region: CAISQVSDSTDTQYF. CDR3 sequence (DNA): TGTGCCATCAGCCAAGTATCGGATAGCACAGATACGCAGTATTTT.

This clonotype was seen a handful of times. CDR3 coding DNA: TGTGCCAGCAGCTTAAGCCAGATTGGCACCGGGGAGCTGTTTTTT. This encodes CASSLSQIGTGELFF. The chain uses TRBV7-8 and TRBJ2-2, with D hard to call. Germline loops: CDR1 SGHVS, CDR2 FQNEAQ. The CDR3 runs to 15 residues. V was shortened by 2 bases and J by 4 bases, with 11 bases between the two germline ends.

The V call is TRBV29-1, the J call TRBJ2-5; 8 positions agree with TRBD2. The junction had 12 bases not matched to a gene; V was cut back by 7 bases and J by 5 bases. CDR1 is SQVTM, CDR2 ANQGSEA, per germline. The CDR3 runs 14 residues. CDR3 DNA: TGCAGCGCCTACAGCGGGGGATTCCGGGAGACCCAGTACTTC. Its protein product is CSAYSGGFRETQYF.

This clonotype is a singleton in its sample. This sequence joins TRBV10-2 and TRBJ2-7; D possibly corresponds to TRBD2 (5 bases). CDR3 length equals 19 residues. Looked up from germline, CDR1 is WSHSY and CDR2 is SAAADI. Deletions cut 8 bases from V and 5 bases from J, with 34 bases between. CDR3 nucleotide sequence: TGCGCCAGCGTGCAATCCCGGCTCTTGGTTGGGGAGCGCATCCACGAGCAGTACTTC. Translated, it gives CASVQSRLLVGERIHEQYF.

The rearrangement joins TRBV7-9 to TRBJ2-3; D is uncertain. Deletions cut 11 bases from V and 3 bases from J, with 15 bases between. Per the germline V gene, CDR1 is SEHNR and CDR2 is FQNEAQ (reference sequence). There are 13 residues in the CDR3. CDR3 sequence reads: CAFPDVGTDTQYF. DNA of the CDR3: TGTGCCTTCCCGGACGTCGGAACAGATACGCAGTATTTT.

The V gene is TRBV15, the J gene TRBJ2-1; either TRBD1 or TRBD2 may fit D (7 bases each). The V end lost 0 bases, the J end lost 3 bases, and 18 bases lay between the germline ends. The CDR3 is 18 amino acids. The germline V gene encodes CDR1 LNHNV and CDR2 YYDKDF (reference sequence). CDR3: CATSRDSGRGPYYNEQFF. CDR3 nucleotide sequence: TGTGCCACCAGCAGAGATTCGGGGAGGGGGCCTTACTACAATGAGCAGTTCTTC.

The V gene is TRBV27, the J gene TRBJ2-7, with 10 bases fitting TRBD2. The CDR3 contains 15 residues. J was trimmed by 3 bases and V by 3 bases; bases with no gene match: 5. CDR1 MNHEY and CDR2 SMNVEV come from the germline V gene (reference sequence). The CDR3 coding sequence is TGTGCCAGCAGTTTCAATAGCGGGGGGAACTACGAGCAGTACTTC. Protein product: CASSFNSGGNYEQYF.

This clonotype was found a few times. V is TRBV12-3 or TRBV12-4 and J is TRBJ1-6; maybe TRBD1 (5 bases). Trimming pared 3 bases from V and 9 bases from J, leaving 15 bases between. The CDR3 is made up of 15 amino acids. This CDR3 reads CASSFPGYRSSPLHF. CDR3 nucleotides: TGTGCCAGCAGTTTCCCAGGGTATAGAAGTTCACCCCTCCACTTT.

The chain joins TRBV28 to TRBJ1-6; D perhaps matches TRBD1 (5 bases). V was cut by 2 bases and J by 7 bases, with 9 bases left in between. CDR1 MDHEN and CDR2 SYDVKM come from the germline V gene. The CDR3 totals 14 residues. The CDR3, as DNA: TGTGCCAGCAGTTTAAGGGACCCCAATTCACCCCTCCACTTT. Protein product: CASSLRDPNSPLHF.

The CDR3 is CASSTRDRAQYF. CDR3 in DNA: TGTGCCAGCAGTACCCGGGACAGGGCGCAGTATTTT. The V and J genes are TRBV12-3 or TRBV12-4 and TRBJ2-3, with TRBD1 matching 9 bases. The J segment lost 10 bases and the V segment lost 5 bases, leaving 4 bases of the junction unmatched. This CDR3 has 12 amino acids.

This clonotype was counted between two and nine times. The chain combines TRBV12-3 or TRBV12-4 with TRBJ2-7; D unresolved. Trimming cost V 3 bases and J 5 bases, with 11 bases left between them. The CDR3 is 13 residues long. CDR3 in amino acids: CASSFGRGHEQYF. CDR3 nucleotides: TGTGCCAGCAGTTTCGGACGAGGTCACGAGCAGTACTTC.

This clonotype has only a few counts. This sequence joins TRBV29-1 and TRBJ1-1; the D gene is possibly TRBD1 (5 bases). V was trimmed by 6 bases and J by 6 bases, leaving 11 bases between them. The CDR3 covers 11 residues. CDR1 is SQVTM and CDR2 is ANQGSEA in the germline V gene. The CDR3 loop reads CSVSRGPEAFF. Written as DNA, the CDR3 is TGCAGCGTCTCAAGGGGACCTGAAGCTTTCTTT.

The V gene is TRBV5-1, the J gene TRBJ1-4; D is uncertain. Germline lookup yields CDR1 SGHRS and CDR2 YFSETQ. The CDR3 is 15 amino acids. V shed 1 base and J shed 3 bases, with 10 bases lying between them. Here the CDR3 reads CASSLQNQANEKLFF. The CDR3 coding sequence is TGCGCCAGCAGCTTGCAAAACCAGGCTAATGAAAAACTGTTTTTT.

With regard to this clonotype: Given the absence of the conserved phenylalanine or tryptophan at the CDR3 end, a read error is likely. This chain joins TRBV5-6 and TRBJ1-1; D is undetermined. This CDR3 comprises 16 residues. Trimming pared 2 bases from V and 0 bases from J, leaving 14 bases between. CDR1 SGHDT and CDR2 YYEEEE come from the germline V gene. The CDR3 spells CASSFSQNDMNTEAFC. The CDR3 DNA sequence: TGTGCCAGCAGCTTTAGCCAGAACGACATGAACACTGAAGCTTTCTGT.

V is TRBV5-1 and J is TRBJ2-7; no reliable D call. The V gene's germline CDR1 is SGHRS and CDR2 YFSETQ. The V end was cut by 2 bases, the J end by 0 bases, with 6 bases between. This CDR3 is 13 amino acids long. This CDR3 is CASSFKASYEQYF. The CDR3 DNA reads TGCGCCAGCAGCTTCAAGGCCTCCTACGAGCAGTACTTC.

The chain recombines TRBV7-9 with TRBJ2-7, with 7 bases identical to TRBD1. Losses at the gene ends were 7 bases for V and 0 bases for J; bases not matched to a gene: 12. The CDR3 totals 16 residues. The V gene's germline CDR1 is SEHNR and CDR2 FQNEAQ (reference sequence). This chain's CDR3 is CASTETGTANSYEQYF. DNA of the CDR3: TGTGCCAGCACCGAAACCGGGACAGCCAACTCCTACGAGCAGTACTTC.

This clonotype was found a few times. The rearrangement joins TRBV4-3 to TRBJ2-2; 7 positions agree with TRBD1. CDR1 is LGHNA and CDR2 is YSLEER in the germline V gene. The length of the CDR3 is 16 residues. J lost 2 bases, V lost 6 bases, and 9 bases had no gene match. The CDR3 bases are TGCGCCAGCAGTCAACCGGGACAGCATAACACCGGGGAGCTGTTTTTT. Protein: CASSQPGQHNTGELFF.

The rearrangement links TRBV11-2 to TRBJ2-1; 11 bases are shared with TRBD2. This CDR3 spans 16 amino acids. Germline values: CDR1 SGHAT, CDR2 FQNNGV. Trimming at V came to 5 bases and at J to 6 bases, leaving 9 bases not matched to a gene. The CDR3 region is CASSQIAGGIPNEQFF. CDR3 coding DNA: TGTGCCAGCAGCCAGATAGCGGGGGGGATCCCCAATGAGCAGTTCTTC.